This passage covers 32 T cell receptor beta chains from one sample sequenced in a study of blood T cell repertoires in COVID-19. The assay was immunoSEQ multiplex PCR, and TCRdb's table has in-frame clones only and misses some. The table shows tens of thousands of clones, with roughly 73% occurring only once. The sample consisted of peripheral blood. The receptor set was obtained from a man older than 75 with acute or convalescent COVID-19.

In its sample, this clone was seen a few times. V gene TRBV6-2 or TRBV6-3 combines with J gene TRBJ2-1; 12 bases match TRBD2. The CDR3 loop spans 15 amino acids. Germline values: CDR1 MNHEY, CDR2 SVGEGT. V lost 5 bases to trimming and J lost 9 bases; unmatched junction nucleotides: 8. CDR3 DNA sequence: TGTGCCAGCAGTACCGGACTAGCGGGACGGGGTGAGCAGTTCTTC. It translates to CASSTGLAGRGEQFF.

The chain employs TRBV18 and TRBJ2-6; D not certain. CDR1 and CDR2 (germline): KGHSH, LQKENI. CDR3 size: 15 residues. Between the trimmed V and J ends, which lost 8 bases and 2 bases, there was a span of 13 bases. The CDR3 DNA is TGTGCCAGCACCCCAGGTTCGACTGGGGCCAACGTCCTGACTTTC. Encoded protein: CASTPGSTGANVLTF.

The CDR3 DNA is TGTGCCAGCAGCGCGGGTGGCGGGACTGGGGCCAACGTCCTGACTTTC. The encoded protein is CASSAGGGTGANVLTF. V is TRBV9 and J is TRBJ2-6; TRBD2 might be the D (6 bases). This CDR3 is built from 16 residues. V lost 3 bases and J 2 bases, leaving 12 bases between the germline ends. The germline gives CDR1 SGDLS, CDR2 YYNGEE.

This clone was seen just once. The rearrangement joins TRBV15 to TRBJ1-3; 9 nucleotides align to TRBD1. Unmatched junction bases numbered 5, after V lost 1 base and J lost 4 bases. The V gene's germline CDR1 is LNHNV and CDR2 YYDKDF (reference sequence). This CDR3 comprises 16 residues. This CDR3 reads CATSRVGQGPGNTIYF. CDR3 sequence (DNA): TGTGCCACCAGCAGAGTGGGACAGGGACCCGGAAACACCATATATTTT.

This chain joins TRBV6-5 and TRBJ2-7, with a weak D call TRBD2 (5 bases). The CDR3 extends over 13 amino acids. The V gene's germline CDR1 is MNHEY and CDR2 SVGAGI. The V end was cut by 6 bases, the J end by 2 bases, with 11 bases between. CDR3 sequence reads: CASRFGVAYEQYF. The CDR3, as DNA: TGTGCCAGCAGGTTCGGGGTGGCCTACGAGCAGTACTTC.

This clone was seen only a few times. This chain connects TRBV2 to TRBJ1-1, with 7 nucleotides matching TRBD1. V lost 8 bases to trimming and J lost 1 base; unmatched junction nucleotides: 7. The CDR3 runs 14 residues. Germline CDR1 SNHLY, CDR2 FYNNEI. The CDR3 DNA reads as TGTGCCAGCCGACAGGGAAGGACGAACACTGAAGCTTTCTTT. Encoded protein: CASRQGRTNTEAFF.

The V gene is TRBV24-1, the J gene TRBJ2-1; 10 bases fit TRBD1. Germline assignment: CDR1 KGHDR and CDR2 SFDVKD. This CDR3 has 17 residues. The ends lost 3 bases at V and 6 bases at J; junction bases unmatched: 10. The CDR3 region is CATSDPSVGTGVNEQFF. CDR3 DNA sequence: TGTGCCACCAGTGATCCATCCGTTGGGACAGGGGTCAATGAGCAGTTCTTC.

This clone came up once. The V call is TRBV6-5, the J call TRBJ1-1; D is undetermined. The CDR3 consists of 14 residues. Trimming removed 6 bases at V and 1 base at J, with 12 bases between. The germline V gene encodes CDR1 MNHEY and CDR2 SVGAGI. The CDR3 nucleotides read TGTGCCAGCAGCTCGGGAGCAGGGAACACTGAAGCTTTCTTT. As protein: CASSSGAGNTEAFF.

The chain joins TRBV12-3 or TRBV12-4 to TRBJ2-7, with D uncertain. The V end lost 5 bases, the J end lost 6 bases, and 8 bases lay between the germline ends. The length of the CDR3 is 11 residues. The CDR3 sequence is CASSVGSEQYF. The CDR3 DNA follows: TGTGCCAGCAGTGTTGGTAGCGAGCAGTACTTC.

The chain recombines TRBV7-8 with TRBJ2-1; tentatively, D is TRBD2 (5 bases). Germline CDR1 is SGHVS and CDR2 is FQNEAQ. V was trimmed by 6 bases and J by 9 bases, leaving 15 bases between them. CDR3 size: 13 residues. The CDR3 reads CASSSRTGGEQFF. DNA of the CDR3: TGTGCCAGCAGTTCAAGGACCGGAGGTGAGCAGTTCTTC.

The chain has TRBV5-1 and TRBJ2-7; 7 nucleotides line up with TRBD1. The length of the CDR3 is 15 residues. After removal of 2 bases from V and 0 bases from J, the junction contained 5 bases not matched to a gene. Germline assignment: CDR1 SGHRS and CDR2 YFSETQ. The chain's CDR3 is CASSFGDRDSYEQYF. DNA of the CDR3: TGCGCCAGCAGCTTTGGTGACAGGGACTCCTACGAGCAGTACTTC.

The chain links TRBV7-6 to TRBJ1-6; perhaps TRBD1 as D (6 bases). The CDR3 has 15 amino acids. The V end was cut by 1 base, the J end by 10 bases, with 14 bases between. CDR1 is SGHVS and CDR2 is FNYEAQ in the germline V gene. CDR3 sequence reads: CASSLDPRGTSPLHF. The DNA for the CDR3 is TGTGCCAGCAGCTTAGATCCCAGGGGAACATCACCCCTCCACTTT.

This clone was seen only once. V and J are TRBV19 and TRBJ1-2; weak D call: TRBD1 (5 bases). The CDR3 runs to 15 residues. V lost 7 bases and J lost 2, with 17 bases in between. Per the germline V gene, CDR1 is LNHDA and CDR2 is SQIVND (reference sequence). Written as DNA, the CDR3 is TGTGCCAGTACCAATCGACAGCGACAGAACTATGGCTACACCTTC. It encodes CASTNRQRQNYGYTF.

The rearrangement joins TRBV19 to TRBJ2-5, with TRBD1 matching over 8 bases. Germline loops: CDR1 LNHDA, CDR2 SQIVND (reference sequence). Trimming took 5 bases from V and 5 from J; bases not matched to a gene: 13. CDR3 size: 16 residues. The CDR3 nucleotides read TGTGCCAGTAGTTCCTCAAGGACAGGGTTATCGGAGACCCAGTACTTC. Protein: CASSSSRTGLSETQYF. Drawing the rest from reference TRBV19 and TRBJ2-5, the complete variable domain is DGGITQSPKYLFRKEGQNVTLSCEQNLNHDAMYWYRQDPGQGLRLIYYSQIVNDFQKGDIAEGYSVSREKKESFPLTVTSAQKNPTAFYLCASSSSRTGLSETQYFGPGTRLLVL.

The chain combines TRBV28 with TRBJ1-5; D is unclear. Trimming pared 2 bases from V and 3 bases from J, leaving 8 bases between. The germline V gene has CDR1 MDHEN and CDR2 SYDVKM. CDR3 size: 14 residues. DNA for the CDR3: TGTGCCAGCAGTTTAGTACAGTTCAATCAGCCCCAGCATTTT. This translates into CASSLVQFNQPQHF.

This chain joins TRBV29-1 and TRBJ2-1; perhaps TRBD2 as D (6 bases). V lost 3 bases to trimming and J lost 8 bases, with 23 bases between them. Germline V gene data show CDR1 as SQVTM and CDR2 as ANQGSEA. There are 16 residues in the CDR3. CDR3 coding DNA: TGCAGCGTTGATGGCGGAGGGACCACCGTTCTTTATGAGCAGTTCTTC. It translates to CSVDGGGTTVLYEQFF.

The V and J genes are TRBV28 and TRBJ2-1, with TRBD2 matching over 12 bases. The CDR3 is 14 amino acids. CDR1 MDHEN and CDR2 SYDVKM come from the germline V gene. V trimming: 5 bases; J trimming: 9 bases; junction bases outside the gene matches: 5. CDR3 sequence reads: CASSPGTSGSEQFF. As DNA, the CDR3 is TGTGCCAGCAGTCCCGGGACTAGCGGGTCTGAGCAGTTCTTC. The full variable domain, its missing parts supplied by reference TRBV28 and TRBJ2-1, is DVKVTQSSRYLVKRTGEKVFLECVQDMDHENMFWYRQDPGLGLRLIYFSYDVKMKEKGDIPEGYSVSREKKERFSLILESASTNQTSMYLCASSPGTSGSEQFFGPGTRLTVL.

The genes are TRBV7-3 and TRBJ2-5; 15 nucleotides align to TRBD2. The CDR3 has 16 residues. With V trimmed by 3 bases and J by 1 base, 0 bases remained unmatched. CDR1 is SGHTA, CDR2 FQGTGA, per germline. CDR3 coding DNA: TGTGCCAGCAGCTTGGGACTAGCGGGAGGCCAAGAGACCCAGTACTTC. It is translated as CASSLGLAGGQETQYF.

J is TRBJ1-6 and V is TRBV5-8, with TRBD1 identical over 7 bases. Germline V gives CDR1 SGHTS, CDR2 YDEGEE. The CDR3 has 15 residues. J was trimmed by 4 bases and V by 5 bases; bases with no gene match: 6. The CDR3 sequence is CASSTWDSYNSPLHF. The CDR3 region has the DNA TGTGCCAGCAGTACCTGGGACAGTTATAATTCACCCCTCCACTTT.

The CDR3 nucleotides are TGTGCCAGTAGTATAATAGAGGCTGACACTGAAGCTTTCTTT. Translating gives CASSIIEADTEAFF. The V and J genes are TRBV19 and TRBJ1-1; D gene unclear. The CDR3 covers 14 residues. The ends were cut back, 2 bases at V and 3 bases at J, with 10 bases in the middle. In germline, CDR1 is LNHDA, CDR2 SQIVND (reference sequence).

The chain is built from TRBV7-2 and TRBJ2-2, with a weak D call TRBD1 (7 bases). CDR3 length: 16 residues. The germline CDR1 and CDR2 sequences are SGHTA and FQGNSA. V was cut by 4 bases and J by 4 bases, with 16 bases left in between. The DNA of the CDR3 is TGTGCCAGCAGCTCCACAGGGGAGGTTAGCACCGGGGAGCTGTTTTTT. It codes for CASSSTGEVSTGELFF. Using reference TRBV7-2 and TRBJ2-2 for the parts outside the CDR3, the full variable domain is GAGVSQSPSNKVTEKGKDVELRCDPISGHTALYWYRQSLGQGLEFLIYFQGNSAPDKSGLPSDRFSAERTGGSVSTLTIQRTQQEDSAVYLCASSSTGEVSTGELFFGEGSRLTVL.

This clone showed up just a few times. The chain recombines TRBV6-5 with TRBJ1-1; 9 nucleotides agree with TRBD1. Trimming removed 8 bases from V and 7 bases from J; junction bases left unmatched: 8. The CDR3 has 13 amino acids. The germline V gene encodes CDR1 MNHEY and CDR2 SVGAGI. CDR3 loop: CASQRTGESEAFF. CDR3 coding DNA: TGTGCCAGCCAGAGGACAGGGGAGAGTGAAGCTTTCTTT.

This clone was recorded a few times. The chain has TRBV6-5 and TRBJ2-1; TRBD1 aligns across 10 bases. V shed 5 bases and J 8 bases; nucleotides not matched to a gene: 6. CDR3 size: 14 residues. CDR1 is MNHEY, CDR2 SVGAGI, per germline. CDR3 amino acids: CASSTPGTGDEQFF. CDR3 DNA sequence: TGTGCCAGCAGTACCCCCGGGACAGGGGATGAGCAGTTCTTC.

The V gene is TRBV6-1, the J gene TRBJ1-2; 7 positions match TRBD1. V lost 3 bases, J lost 1 base, and 8 bases stayed unmatched. Germline V lookup: CDR1 MNHNS, CDR2 SASEGT. The CDR3 consists of 16 residues. The CDR3: CASSDQHRGLNYGYTF. CDR3 in DNA: TGTGCCAGCAGTGACCAACACAGGGGACTTAACTATGGCTACACCTTC.

In its sample, this clone was seen a few times. The chain joins TRBV19 to TRBJ2-7; no clear D gene. The V gene lost 1 base and the J gene lost 5 bases, with 12 bases spanning the gap. Germline-derived CDR1 and CDR2 are LNHDA and SQIVND (reference sequence). This CDR3 has 14 residues. The CDR3 loop reads CASSIVNLPNEQYF. The CDR3, as DNA: TGTGCCAGTAGTATAGTGAACTTGCCCAACGAGCAGTACTTC.

The V gene is TRBV19, the J gene TRBJ2-3; maybe TRBD2 (6 bases). CDR1 is LNHDA, CDR2 SQIVND, per germline (reference sequence). V was cut by 9 bases and J by 0 bases, with 19 bases left in between. This CDR3 has 16 amino acids. The CDR3 DNA reads as TGTGCCAGCGCGCGGGGTTTCATCCCTAGCACAGATACGCAGTATTTT. Amino acids: CASARGFIPSTDTQYF.

This rearrangement joins TRBV6-5 to TRBJ1-4; D might be TRBD1 (5 bases). Between the trimmed V and J ends, which lost 0 bases and 8 bases, there was a span of 13 bases. Germline V CDR1 and CDR2: MNHEY, SVGAGI. The CDR3 consists of 15 residues. The CDR3 reads CASSYSRGFGEKLFF. DNA for the CDR3: TGTGCCAGCAGTTACTCTAGGGGATTTGGCGAAAAACTGTTTTTT.

This clone was counted only a few times. The V gene is TRBV19, the J gene TRBJ1-5, with no clear D. Trimming took 4 bases from V and 2 from J, leaving 12 bases between them. The germline CDR1 and CDR2 sequences are LNHDA and SQIVND (reference sequence). CDR3 size: 15 residues. The CDR3 loop reads CASSSPRVGNQPQHF. The CDR3 DNA sequence: TGTGCCAGTAGTAGTCCGAGGGTAGGCAATCAGCCCCAGCATTTT.

The chain recombines TRBV24-1 with TRBJ2-2, with 9 bases aligning to TRBD1. The germline V gene encodes CDR1 KGHDR and CDR2 SFDVKD. The V gene end was trimmed by 3 bases and the J gene end by 0 bases; junction bases not matched to a gene: 1. The CDR3 consists of 16 residues. CDR3 residues: CATSDRQGANTGELFF. In DNA, the CDR3 is TGTGCCACCAGTGATCGACAGGGGGCGAACACCGGGGAGCTGTTTTTT.

This rearrangement joins TRBV7-3 to TRBJ1-1; the D is unclear. This CDR3 is built from 13 residues. The germline V gene has CDR1 SGHTA and CDR2 FQGTGA. V was pared by 4 bases and J by 2 bases, with 8 bases between. The CDR3 loop is CASSYGVNTEAFF. CDR3 DNA sequence: TGTGCCAGCAGCTACGGGGTCAACACTGAAGCTTTCTTT.

In DNA, the CDR3 is TGTGCCAGCAGCAAACTAGGGGGTGAGCAGTTCTTC. It codes for CASSKLGGEQFF. This chain links TRBV21-1 with TRBJ2-1; the tabulated D call, TRBD1, remains unverified against the DNA. TRBV21-1 counts as a pseudogene. The CDR3 sequence is 12 residues long.

The J gene is TRBJ2-3, the V gene TRBV11-2; 14 bases match TRBD2. The CDR3 totals 15 residues. The germline CDR1 and CDR2 sequences are SGHAT and FQNNGV. V was pared by 5 bases and J by 4 bases, with 2 bases of the junction left unmatched. CDR3 protein: CASSRLAGGSDTQYF. The DNA for the CDR3 is TGTGCCAGCAGCAGACTAGCGGGAGGGTCAGATACGCAGTATTTT.